Following are 22 T cell receptor beta chains from one sample sequenced in a study of cytomegalovirus exposure and HLA in healthy donors. 13 Jbeta primers and 60 Vbeta primers were used for the PCR. Clones were sequenced by immunoSEQ multiplex PCR, and TCRdb holds only the in-frame ones, with some missing. The sample's table shows fewer than 100,000 clones. The sample was PBMCs. Receptors were obtained from a man in his fifties or sixties in good health and CMV-seronegative.

The chain employs TRBV6-1 and TRBJ1-1; possible D gene TRBD1, 5 bases. The V and J ends lost 2 bases and 1 base respectively, with 8 bases between them. The germline V gene encodes CDR1 MNHNS and CDR2 SASEGT. This CDR3 has 14 amino acids. In DNA form, the CDR3 reads TGTGCCAGCAGTGAAAAAGGGGCGAACACTGAAGCTTTCTTT. Encoded protein: CASSEKGANTEAFF.

The J gene is TRBJ1-1, the V gene TRBV5-6; TRBD1 agrees at 7 bases. The germline V gene encodes CDR1 SGHDT and CDR2 YYEEEE. The CDR3 extends over 15 amino acids. V shed 3 bases and J 0 bases; nucleotides not matched to a gene: 5. In nucleotides, the CDR3 is TGTGCCAGCAGCTATCCGGGGACAGTGAACACTGAAGCTTTCTTT. Translated, it gives CASSYPGTVNTEAFF.

This rearrangement joins TRBV19 to TRBJ2-7; TRBD2 might be the D (6 bases). CDR3 size: 12 residues. Germline CDR1 reads LNHDA; CDR2 reads SQIVND (reference sequence). Trimming stripped 4 bases from V and 6 bases from J, with 10 bases between. For the CDR3, the DNA is TGTGCCAGTAGTACCGTCGGGGGCGAGCAGTACTTC. It encodes CASSTVGGEQYF.

This rearrangement joins TRBV2 to TRBJ2-1; D possibly corresponds to TRBD1 (5 bases). The V end was cut by 5 bases, the J end by 0 bases, with 11 bases between. CDR1 SNHLY and CDR2 FYNNEI come from the germline V gene. The CDR3 covers 15 residues. As DNA, the CDR3 is TGTGCCAGCAGTCAGACAGAGAGCTCCTACAATGAGCAGTTCTTC. This codes for CASSQTESSYNEQFF.

This chain joins TRBV28 and TRBJ1-4, with 7 nucleotides matching TRBD1. V trimming: 1 base; J trimming: 7 bases; junction bases outside the gene matches: 12. Germline CDR1 and CDR2: MDHEN and SYDVKM. This CDR3 contains 17 residues. Here the CDR3 reads CASSLFPRQGRGEKLFF. The CDR3 DNA follows: TGTGCCAGCAGTTTATTTCCTCGACAGGGCCGAGGTGAAAAACTGTTTTTT.

The genes are TRBV27 and TRBJ2-2, with TRBD2 as a possible D gene (6 bases). The CDR3 has 15 residues. Trimming removed 1 base from V and 0 bases from J, with 6 bases in between. Germline CDR1 is MNHEY and CDR2 is SMNVEV (reference sequence). The CDR3 region has the DNA TGTGCCAGCAGTTTATGGGGGGCGAACACCGGGGAGCTGTTTTTT. Its protein product is CASSLWGANTGELFF.

This rearrangement joins TRBV5-5 to TRBJ1-5, with D unresolved. Germline V lookup: CDR1 SGHKS, CDR2 YYEKEE (reference sequence). The CDR3 covers 16 residues. V lost 5 bases, J lost 4 bases, and 19 bases lay in between. The CDR3 nucleotides read TGTGCCAGCAGTTCCGCCTTGATTGCGGGAAATCAGCCCCAGCATTTT. It translates to CASSSALIAGNQPQHF.

The V gene is TRBV7-3, the J gene TRBJ1-6; no firm D call. V shed 1 base and J shed 7 bases, with 8 bases lying between them. From germline, CDR1 is SGHTA and CDR2 FQGTGA. This CDR3 comprises 14 residues. As DNA, the CDR3 is TGTGCCAGCAGCTTAAGAGGCAGCAATTCACCCCTCCACTTT. Protein product: CASSLRGSNSPLHF.

The chain links TRBV5-1 to TRBJ2-5; TRBD2 matches at 8 bases. V lost 0 bases and J lost 2; bases outside the gene matches: 3. This CDR3 has 15 residues. Germline assignment: CDR1 SGHRS and CDR2 YFSETQ. The CDR3 DNA reads as TGCGCCAGCAGCTTGGAGGGCGGGGGGCAAGAGACCCAGTACTTC. Its protein product is CASSLEGGGQETQYF.

V and J are TRBV19 and TRBJ1-5; tentative D call: TRBD1 (5 bases). V gave up 6 bases and J gave up 6 bases, with 15 bases separating them. In germline, CDR1 is LNHDA, CDR2 SQIVND (reference sequence). This CDR3 region has 14 residues. CDR3 nucleotide sequence: TGTGCCAGTAGGTTTGTAGGGGAGGGTCAGCCCCAGCATTTT. Translating gives CASRFVGEGQPQHF.

The CDR3 reads CASSSITGAVSYEQYF. In DNA, the CDR3 is TGTGCCAGCAGTTCCATCACAGGGGCTGTGTCCTACGAGCAGTACTTC. V usage is TRBV27 and J usage is TRBJ2-7; the match to TRBD1 covers 7 bases. CDR1 is MNHEY and CDR2 is SMNVEV in the germline V gene (reference sequence). This CDR3 has 16 residues. J lost 1 base, V lost 4 bases, and 10 bases had no gene match.

The chain carries TRBV11-3 and TRBJ2-3; D is unresolved. This CDR3 has 15 residues. Germline CDR1 SGHNT, CDR2 YENEEA. The germline V and J ends were trimmed by 0 bases and 2 bases, with 9 bases remaining between them. The CDR3 bases are TGTGCCAGCAGCTTAGATCCCACAGTCACAGATACGCAGTATTTT. Translation: CASSLDPTVTDTQYF. Complete variable domain (other parts from reference TRBV11-3 and TRBJ2-3): EAGVVQSPRYKIIEKKQPVAFWCNPISGHNTLYWYLQNLGQGPELLIRYENEEAVDDSQLPKDRFSAERLKGVDSTLKIQPAELGDSAVYLCASSLDPTVTDTQYFGPGTRLTVL.

The chain is built from TRBV5-5 and TRBJ1-5; D possibly corresponds to TRBD1 (6 bases). CDR3 size: 15 residues. V lost 1 base and J lost 5, with 13 bases in between. The germline gives CDR1 SGHKS, CDR2 YYEKEE (reference sequence). The CDR3 sequence: CASSLSGVRDQPQHF. The CDR3 region has the DNA TGTGCCAGCAGCTTGTCAGGGGTTCGGGATCAGCCCCAGCATTTT.

This chain links TRBV14 with TRBJ2-5; D is ambiguous. Germline CDR1 SGHDN, CDR2 FVKESK. The CDR3 has 14 amino acids. Trimming left V 4 bases short and J 3 bases short, with 12 bases between. CDR3 loop: CASSPRLGKETQYF. In DNA, the CDR3 is TGTGCCAGCAGCCCTAGGCTGGGTAAAGAGACCCAGTACTTC. The variable domain in full, completed from reference TRBV14 and TRBJ2-5, reads EAGVTQFPSHSVIEKGQTVTLRCDPISGHDNLYWYRRVMGKEIKFLLHFVKESKQDESGMPNNRFLAERTGGTYSTLKVQPAELEDSGVYFCASSPRLGKETQYFGPGTRLLVL.

This chain joins TRBV7-9 and TRBJ2-6; the match to TRBD1 covers 8 bases. Looked up from germline, CDR1 is SEHNR and CDR2 is FQNEAQ (reference sequence). The CDR3 consists of 17 residues. Germline trimming cut 4 bases from V and 2 bases from J; bases unmatched to any gene: 7. The CDR3 nucleotides are TGTGCCAGCAGCTCAGGCTTGACAGGGGCTGGGGCCAACGTCCTGACTTTC. This translates into CASSSGLTGAGANVLTF.

The V gene is TRBV9, the J gene TRBJ2-2; TRBD2 matches at 16 bases. The J segment lost 4 bases and the V segment lost 0 bases, leaving 6 bases of the junction unmatched. The CDR3 sequence is 19 residues long. Germline V gene lookup returns CDR1 SGDLS and CDR2 YYNGEE. CDR3 in DNA: TGTGCCAGCAGCGTAGGGGGACTAGCGGGGGGGCCGGTCACCGGGGAGCTGTTTTTT. The encoded protein is CASSVGGLAGGPVTGELFF.

V gene TRBV5-4 combines with J gene TRBJ2-3; 12 nucleotides line up with TRBD2. The germline V gene has CDR1 SGHNT and CDR2 YYREEE (reference sequence). This CDR3 region has 17 residues. The ends lost 6 bases at V and 1 base at J; junction bases unmatched: 9. For the CDR3, the DNA is TGTGCCAGCACCCGACTAGCGGGGGAGAGTGGCACAGATACGCAGTATTTT. Translating it yields CASTRLAGESGTDTQYF.

The chain employs TRBV2 and TRBJ1-1; 8 bases align to TRBD1. The CDR3 is 12 residues long. Trimming took 6 bases from V and 9 from J; bases not matched to a gene: 6. Germline CDR1 SNHLY, CDR2 FYNNEI. CDR3 region: CASSQWTGKAFF. The CDR3, as DNA: TGTGCCAGCAGCCAATGGACAGGGAAAGCTTTCTTT.

The CDR3 DNA follows: TGTGCCAGCAGCTTAAAAGGGGAACAGGGGATCGTCTATGGCTACACCTTC. Translated, it gives CASSLKGEQGIVYGYTF. The V gene is TRBV7-9, the J gene TRBJ1-2, with 7 bases identical to TRBD1. The CDR3 contains 17 residues. V trimming: 2 bases; J trimming: 4 bases; junction bases outside the gene matches: 13. Germline V gene sequence: CDR1 SEHNR, CDR2 FQNEAQ (reference sequence).

This chain joins TRBV6-5 and TRBJ1-2; the match to TRBD1 covers 7 bases. Germline CDR1 MNHEY, CDR2 SVGAGI. The junction had 2 bases not matched to a gene; V was cut back by 0 bases and J by 4 bases. The CDR3 sequence is 14 residues long. CDR3 nucleotides: TGTGCCAGCAGTTACTCCGGGACAGTCTATGGCTACACCTTC. It encodes CASSYSGTVYGYTF.

The J gene is TRBJ1-3, the V gene TRBV5-4; no firm D call. V was trimmed by 4 bases and J by 4 bases, leaving 18 bases between them. CDR1 is SGHNT and CDR2 is YYREEE in the germline V gene (reference sequence). The CDR3 is 16 residues long. Here the CDR3 DNA reads TGTGCCAGCAGCGTGGAGTTAGCGGCAGCCGGAAACACCATATATTTT. Translation gives CASSVELAAAGNTIYF.

This chain connects TRBV7-2 to TRBJ1-2; 9 bases match TRBD1. With V trimmed by 5 bases and J by 3 bases, 4 bases remained unmatched. Germline V CDR1 and CDR2: SGHTA, FQGNSA. This CDR3 is built from 14 residues. The CDR3 loop is CASSAGTGHYGYTF. The CDR3 DNA reads as TGTGCCAGCAGCGCCGGGACAGGGCACTATGGCTACACCTTC.